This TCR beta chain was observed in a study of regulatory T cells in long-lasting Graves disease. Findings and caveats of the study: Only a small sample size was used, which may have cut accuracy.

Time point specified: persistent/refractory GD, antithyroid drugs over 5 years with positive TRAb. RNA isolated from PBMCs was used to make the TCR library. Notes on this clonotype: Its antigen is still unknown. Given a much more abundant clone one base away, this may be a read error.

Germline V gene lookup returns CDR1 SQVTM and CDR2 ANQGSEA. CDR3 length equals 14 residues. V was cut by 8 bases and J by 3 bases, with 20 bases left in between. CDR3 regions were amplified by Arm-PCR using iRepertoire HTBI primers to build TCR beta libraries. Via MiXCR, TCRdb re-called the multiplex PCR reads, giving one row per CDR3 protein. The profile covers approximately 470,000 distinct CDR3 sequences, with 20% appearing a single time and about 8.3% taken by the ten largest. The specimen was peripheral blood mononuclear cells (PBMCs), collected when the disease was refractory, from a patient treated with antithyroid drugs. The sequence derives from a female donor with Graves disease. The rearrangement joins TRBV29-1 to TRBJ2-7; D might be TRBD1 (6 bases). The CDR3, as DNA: TGCAGCATACTCTTGAGGCAGGGGCTCTACGAGCAGTACTTC. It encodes CSILLRQGLYEQYF.